This T cell receptor (beta chain) was observed in a study of blood T cell repertoires in COVID-19. The CDR3 contains 16 residues. Germline loops: CDR1 MNHEY, CDR2 SMNVEV (reference sequence). Trimming removed 6 bases from V and 3 bases from J; junction bases left unmatched: 10. The table came from immunoSEQ multiplex PCR; TCRdb's copy has only in-frame clones and leaves some out. The table shows roughly 97,000 clones, with around 87% occurring only once. The TCR sequence derives from a man aged 50 to 59 with acute or convalescent COVID-19. V and J are TRBV27 and TRBJ2-2; the match to TRBD2 covers 7 bases. Material: peripheral blood. The CDR3 sequence is CASSPDSGGYTGELFF. CDR3 coding DNA: TGTGCCAGCAGCCCCGATTCGGGAGGTTACACCGGGGAGCTGTTTTTT.